Sequencing of this TCR beta chain was carried out in a study of OX40 agonist ivuxolimab in advanced cancers. The table came from immunoSEQ multiplex PCR; TCRdb's copy has only in-frame clones and leaves some out. The table includes about 55,000 clones, about 82% detected once. The CDR3 is 14 residues long. The ends were cut back, 2 bases at V and 2 bases at J, with 9 bases in the middle. Germline-derived CDR1 and CDR2 are MNHEY and SVGAGI. The origin of this receptor is an adult with an advanced solid tumor such as melanoma, head and neck, liver or kidney cancer. J is TRBJ1-2 and V is TRBV6-5; D ambiguous. The sequenced sample was CD4+ or CD8+ T cells sorted from blood, obtained in a trial of the OX40 agonist ivuxolimab. The CDR3 coding sequence is TGTGCCAGCAGTTACAACCATGACAACTATGGCTACACCTTC. Its protein product is CASSYNHDNYGYTF.